This entry lists 6 T cell receptor beta chains sequenced from one sample in a study of Graves' ophthalmopathy and Graves' hyperthyroidism. Amplification of the TCR beta CDR3 regions used RNA transcripts (as template). HTBI-primed RT-PCR formed the first round, and a multiplex PCR formed the second. TCRdb analysed the multiplex PCR reads with MiXCR anew, one entry per CDR3 protein. The sample lists around 1,000,000 distinct CDR3 sequences, less than 45% occurring once. The sample was peripheral blood or thyroid tissue (not recorded which). Every receptor here comes from an adult man with Graves' hyperthyroidism.

J is TRBJ1-1 and V is TRBV12-5; a possible D gene is TRBD1 (5 bases). With 1 base removed from V and 0 bases from J, the gap between germline ends came to 12 bases. This CDR3 contains 16 residues. Germline V gene lookup returns CDR1 LGHNT and CDR2 FRNRAP. CDR3 DNA: TGTGCTAGTGGTTTGGGTCAGGGATCTATGAACACTGAAGCTTTCTTT. Its protein is CASGLGQGSMNTEAFF.

This clonotype was counted at least ten times. J is TRBJ2-7 and V is TRBV24-1; D is possibly TRBD1 (7 bases). V was trimmed by 4 bases and J by 4 bases, leaving 16 bases between them. CDR3 length: 15 amino acids. CDR1 is KGHDR, CDR2 SFDVKD, per germline. The CDR3, as DNA: TGTGCCACCAGTGACCAATCGACAGGGACTTACGAGCAGTACTTC. It yields the protein CATSDQSTGTYEQYF.

At least ten counts were recorded for this clonotype. The V and J genes are TRBV9 and TRBJ2-5; no reliable D call. Germline V gives CDR1 SGDLS, CDR2 YYNGEE. V lost 4 bases, J lost 5 bases, and 15 bases lay in between. There are 14 residues in the CDR3. The CDR3 region has the DNA TGTGCCAGCAGCCCCAGCCGGGCTACCGAGACCCAGTACTTC. It codes for CASSPSRATETQYF.

The chain links TRBV20-1 to TRBJ2-6; 7 bases align to TRBD1. V was clipped by 2 bases and J by 4 bases; unmatched bases: 11. This CDR3 contains 17 residues. Per germline, CDR1 DFQATT and CDR2 SNEGSKA (reference sequence). The CDR3 is CSARKTGNTGGANVLTF. The CDR3 nucleotides read TGCAGTGCTAGAAAGACAGGGAACACCGGGGGGGCCAACGTCCTGACTTTC.

This clonotype was counted many times. This chain joins TRBV25-1 and TRBJ1-1, with D uncertain. V lost 3 bases, J lost 0 bases, and 14 bases lay in between. The CDR3 runs 16 residues. Germline V gives CDR1 MGHDK, CDR2 SYGVNS. The CDR3 spells CASSDTPGSMNTEAFF. CDR3 nucleotides: TGTGCCAGCAGTGATACCCCAGGAAGTATGAACACTGAAGCTTTCTTT.

This clonotype appeared a single time. This sequence joins TRBV12-3 or TRBV12-4 and TRBJ2-5, with 8 bases fitting TRBD1. The end of the DNA is better explained by TRBJ2-7, so the J call may be wrong. The CDR3 contains 15 residues. CDR3: CASSPRTGPLDEQYF. CDR3 bases: TGTGCCAGCAGTCCCCGGACAGGGCCTTTGGACGAGCAGTACTTC.